This entry features one T cell receptor (beta chain) sequence. This clone has only one observation. Its antigen is currently not known. Nothing much larger sits one base from this clone, and base qualities are not available. This sample is drawn from a study of blood T cell repertoires in COVID-19 (dated by TCRdb to the early 2020s). In terms of the full investigation: Samples from collaborators originated in the United States, Italy and Spain and spanned both the acute and convalescent phases of COVID-19. The prospective study material was composed of cDNA or gDNA derived from T cells, B-cell-depleted T cells, or PBMCs. Subjects who had been exposed to COVID-19, were actively infected with it, or had recovered from it provided the deeply sampled blood TCRbeta repertoires that made up the dataset. A freely available public database, intended as a resource for researchers studying the immune response to SARS-CoV-2, is where the repertoires were released. Samples were obtained from the ongoing ImmuneRACE study (first 160 participants) and from over 1,000 subjects provided by 6 global collaborators. The sample metadata nearly always contained a de-identified subject ID, COVID-19 status, age in years and sex. Where HLA class I and class II types were available, the types were taken from metadata supplied by the sample provider, not from assay-based typing.

TCRbeta CDR3 regions were amplified from genomic DNA by means of the immunoSEQ Assay, a bias-controlled multiplex PCR. The paper's data handling went like this. The number of nucleated cells in each sample was estimated by amplification of reference gene primers within the assay. To quantify the absolute abundance of each unique TCRbeta CDR3 rearrangement, sequence reads were collapsed and filtered. Productive Simpson clonality was computed per sample as the square root of Simpson's diversity index over productive rearrangements. The table comes from immuneACCESS by way of TCRdb, which keeps in-frame sequences with V and J called. Part of the clones is missing from these tables; in studies checked, under half for an unresolved V gene and the rest for unknown reasons. The V and J calls and the clone size are those of that table, but D and trimming were determined from the DNA. The table for this sample lists roughly 380,000 clones; roughly 87% of them were counted only once. The ten largest clones represent approximately 3% of the sample.

The CDR3 covers 14 residues, taking in both the cysteine and the phenylalanine. The sequence is cut down to CDR3 DNA, 42 bases in frame from base 1. V gives up 1 base and J gives up 0 bases, and the segment between their germline ends measures 7 bases. CDR1 and CDR2 (SGHVS, FNYEAQ) derive from the germline V gene. Participants in the prospective study were enrolled through a virtual design, were aged 18 to 89 years, and lived in 24 United States geographic areas. In the prospective study, cohorts were assigned on the basis of participant-reported clinical history obtained from a screening survey and a study questionnaire. For ImmuneRACE Cohort 3, a participant was defined as recovered based on two consecutive negative NP/OP PCR tests, clearance by a healthcare professional, or resolution of symptoms. In the prospective study, mobile phlebotomists collected whole blood, serum and a nasopharyngeal or oropharyngeal swab from each participant. Participants in the prospective study had the option to provide additional blood draws and questionnaires over a roughly two-month period. Prospective study blood samples were shipped either frozen or at room temperature before DNA extraction.

The full study reports these points: The quantity of clinical and demographic metadata differed by source and by participant and was supplied without curation.

The sample was PBMCs or T cells enriched from blood (not recorded which). Recombination connected TRBV7-6 to TRBJ2-7, with no confident D gene call. This receptor was taken from a woman aged 30 to 39 who had recovered from COVID-19. The CDR3 reads as follows: CASSLDVSSYEQYF. DNA sequence: TGTGCCAGCAGCTTAGATGTGAGCTCCTACGAGCAGTACTTC.